This note documents a single T cell receptor (beta chain) sequence. What antigen it recognizes has not been identified. Base quality data are lacking; no much larger clone is found one base away. The instrument given in TCRdb is Illumina HiSeq 1500. TCRdb ran its own pipeline on the public reads, namely fastp trimming at Q25 and MiXCR clone calling, and kept in-frame beta chains. Rows are unified per CDR3 protein, each entry keeping the most common DNA and genes. The sample profile shows 700,000 to 850,000 distinct CDR3 sequences; 30% to 35% of them were found once. The ten most abundant clones make up about an eighth of the sample. This sample was included in a study of T cell repertoires in cytomegalovirus infection (dated by TCRdb to between 2019 and 2020). General notes on the study: Alongside well-studied HLA-B-restricted epitopes, the peptide stimulations were aimed at recently identified HLA-C-restricted CMV epitopes, whose presentation resists viral immunomodulation. Donor HLA type was relevant to the analysis, because carriage of CMV infection together with the matching HLA type was indicated by public TCR beta signatures. What the study reported, not specific to this receptor: Cumulative frequency of public TCR beta family members discriminated carriers of CMV infection plus the relevant HLA type in this cohort and an independent roughly 330-donor cohort. The ex vivo response was dominated by HLA-C-restricted CMV-specific TCR beta clonotypes, and the single most frequent clonotype in two of eight donors was supplied by these HLA-C-restricted clonotypes.

This specimen's treatment or condition label, per the study, means: in vitro stimulation with specific CMV peptide epitopes to enrich CMV-specific T cells. The sequenced sample was cultured CD8+ T cells from PBMCs, obtained from culture after CMV antigen stimulation. The receptor's source is a human donor in good health (CMV status not recorded). Some clones in this sample may be carry-over from other donors' samples.

The bases read TGTGCCAGTATACAGGGGCGCAATCAGCCCCAGCATTTT. It translates to CASIQGRNQPQHF. Recombination linked TRBV2 to TRBJ1-5; 7 junctional bases match TRBD1. CDR1 is given as SNHLY and CDR2 as FYNNEI, both from the germline V gene. Its CDR3 holds 13 amino acids, cysteine through phenylalanine. Solely the CDR3 DNA is kept, with 39 bases framed from the first base. The junction shows trimming of 9 bases on V and 2 bases on J, and the gene matches do not reach 4 bases of it.